Each of the 8 T cell receptor beta chains below was sequenced from the same sample in a study of blood T cell repertoires in COVID-19. Sequencing used immunoSEQ multiplex PCR; TCRdb keeps in-frame clones, though not all of them. The repertoire holds approximately 160,000 clones, approximately 90% seen once, with roughly 0.56% in the top ten. The sample consisted of peripheral blood. Receptors originate from a man in his fifties or sixties with acute or convalescent COVID-19.

This rearrangement joins TRBV20-1 to TRBJ2-3; possible D gene TRBD1, 6 bases. Trimming shortened V by 6 bases and J by 8 bases, and 9 bases separated the two germline ends. CDR1 is DFQATT and CDR2 is SNEGSKA in the germline V gene (reference sequence). This CDR3 is built from 10 residues. CDR3 amino acids: CSAQGGTQYF. In DNA form, the CDR3 reads TGCAGTGCACAGGGTGGTACGCAGTATTTT.

This clone was found a few times. Here the CDR3 DNA reads TGCAGTGCTAGATCAGGGGAAAAACTGTTTTTT. This encodes CSARSGEKLFF. The gene calls are TRBV20-1 and TRBJ1-4; a possible D gene is TRBD1 (5 bases). CDR1 is DFQATT and CDR2 is SNEGSKA in the germline V gene (reference sequence). The V end lost 2 bases, the J end lost 8 bases, and 6 bases lay between the germline ends. The CDR3 loop spans 11 amino acids.

This sequence joins TRBV27 and TRBJ2-1; D call uncertain. Germline CDR1 and CDR2: MNHEY and SMNVEV (reference sequence). The CDR3 consists of 13 residues. V was clipped by 5 bases and J by 4 bases, with 9 bases between them. The CDR3 DNA reads as TGTGCCAGCAGTCCCACACAATACAATGAGCAGTTCTTC. Protein: CASSPTQYNEQFF.

This clone was seen once. This chain uses TRBV3-1 (or the pseudogene TRBV3-2) with TRBJ1-6; TRBD1 agrees at 9 bases. The CDR3 has 15 amino acids. V trimming: 7 bases; J trimming: 5 bases; junction bases outside the gene matches: 6. CDR1 is LGHDT, CDR2 YNNKEL, per germline (reference sequence). The CDR3, as DNA: TGTGCCAGCAACCTCCGGGACAGGGATAATTCACCCCTCCACTTT. The encoded protein is CASNLRDRDNSPLHF.

This clone was seen just once. Other DNA sequences of this sample code for an identical CDR3. The gene calls are TRBV19 and TRBJ1-5, with D unclear. Trimming took 9 bases from V and 2 from J, leaving 11 bases between them. Per germline, CDR1 LNHDA and CDR2 SQIVND (reference sequence). The CDR3 contains 13 residues. The CDR3 DNA is TGTGCCAGCCGGGATCGGGGCAATCAGCCCCAGCATTTT. It is translated as CASRDRGNQPQHF. Full variable domain (remainder filled in from reference TRBV19 and TRBJ1-5): DGGITQSPKYLFRKEGQNVTLSCEQNLNHDAMYWYRQDPGQGLRLIYYSQIVNDFQKGDIAEGYSVSREKKESFPLTVTSAQKNPTAFYLCASRDRGNQPQHFGDGTRLSIL.

CDR3 sequence reads: CASSFRTLATNEKLFF. CDR3 bases: TGTGCCAGCAGTTTCCGGACACTGGCAACTAATGAAAAACTGTTTTTT. V usage is TRBV28 and J usage is TRBJ1-4; D possibly corresponds to TRBD1 (5 bases). V was pared by 3 bases and J by 0 bases, with 11 bases between. This CDR3 has 16 amino acids. The germline gives CDR1 MDHEN, CDR2 SYDVKM.

The gene calls are TRBV10-2 and TRBJ1-4, with D possibly TRBD1 on 6 matching bases. V was cut by 5 bases and J by 11 bases, with 15 bases left in between. Germline CDR1 reads WSHSY; CDR2 reads SAAADI. The CDR3 sequence is 13 residues long. The CDR3 sequence: CASSPDRPEKLFF. DNA of the CDR3: TGCGCCAGCAGTCCTGACAGGCCCGAGAAACTGTTTTTT.

V is TRBV28 and J is TRBJ1-6, with 8 bases matching TRBD1. V lost 5 bases, J lost 7 bases, and 10 bases stayed unmatched. Looked up from germline, CDR1 is MDHEN and CDR2 is SYDVKM. This CDR3 has 16 amino acids. In DNA, the CDR3 is TGTGCCAGCAGTCCAGGGGGCGCGGGCAGAAATTCACCCCTCCACTTT. It is translated as CASSPGGAGRNSPLHF.